The 30 T cell receptor beta chains given below trace back to one sample, sequenced in a study of CXCR3-negative and CXCR3-positive naive CD8 T cells. The libraries of TRB cDNA were prepared using 5' RACE with UMI labels. Reanalyzing the 5' RACE reads, TCRdb keeps one entry per CDR3 protein, without DNA. The table counts some 66,000 distinct CDR3 sequences; around 1.4% lies in the top ten. The specimen was naive CXCR3- CD8+ T cells from blood. The subset was: CD45RO-CCR7+CD27+CD95- naive CD8+ T cells lacking CXCR3 (TNR3-). Receptors were obtained from a human donor in good health. Some clones in this sample may be carry-over from other donors' samples.

The genes are TRBV4-3 and TRBJ2-3. The germline CDR1 and CDR2 sequences are LGHNA and YSLEER. This CDR3 comprises 14 residues. CDR3: CASSQDRGTDTQYF.

V usage is TRBV6-5 and J usage is TRBJ1-6. The germline CDR1 and CDR2 sequences are MNHEY and SVGAGI. The length of the CDR3 is 14 residues. CDR3 in amino acids: CASSQDFYNSPLHF.

The V gene is TRBV2, the J gene TRBJ2-7; lacking DNA, the TRBD2 call made by TCRdb goes unchecked. This CDR3 comprises 13 residues. Germline assignment: CDR1 SNHLY and CDR2 FYNNEI. CDR3 sequence reads: CASSGTADYEQYF.

The J gene is TRBJ1-2, the V gene TRBV25-1; TCRdb returns TRBD1, unconfirmable since there is no DNA. This CDR3 region has 14 residues. Germline V lookup: CDR1 MGHDK, CDR2 SYGVNS. Here the CDR3 reads CASSEWGEDYGYTF.

The chain couples TRBV29-1 to TRBJ2-3; as DNA is missing, the TRBD2 call by TCRdb cannot be tested. CDR1 is SQVTM and CDR2 is ANQGSEA in the germline V gene. This CDR3 is built from 15 residues. The CDR3 region is CSPPQWREPPDTQYF.

This chain uses TRBV11-2 with TRBJ2-1; TCRdb picks TRBD1, but there is no DNA to check that call. Germline V gives CDR1 SGHAT, CDR2 FQNNGV. The CDR3 covers 15 residues. This CDR3 is CASSLGQAGPNEQFF.

V gene TRBV11-2 combines with J gene TRBJ2-3. From germline, CDR1 is SGHAT and CDR2 FQNNGV. The CDR3 sequence is 18 residues long. The CDR3 sequence: CASSGRTIGVISTDTQYF.

The chain links TRBV23-1 to TRBJ2-7; TCRdb's D call, TRBD1, is unchecked because there is no DNA. TRBV23-1 is marked as an open reading frame, function uncertain. CDR3 length equals 12 residues. This CDR3 reads CASSLDRSEQYF.

The chain is built from TRBV29-1 and TRBJ2-7; TCRdb names TRBD1, which stays unverified in the absence of DNA. CDR1 and CDR2 (germline): SQVTM, ANQGSEA. This CDR3 is built from 14 residues. This CDR3 is CSVEGGGGHGEQYF.

V gene TRBV7-2 combines with J gene TRBJ2-3; there is no DNA to check the TCRdb D call of TRBD2. The CDR3 contains 17 residues. Germline CDR1 and CDR2: SGHTA and FQGNSA. The CDR3 is CASSLVGGVSSTDTQYF.

The V call is TRBV20-1, the J call TRBJ2-1; TCRdb returns TRBD1, unconfirmable since there is no DNA. The CDR3 is made up of 13 amino acids. Per germline, CDR1 DFQATT and CDR2 SNEGSKA (reference sequence). CDR3 amino acids: CSASDRAQAEQFF.

The chain employs TRBV6-2 or TRBV6-3 and TRBJ2-5. Per the germline V gene, CDR1 is MNHEY and CDR2 is SVGEGT. The CDR3 loop spans 15 amino acids. The CDR3 here is CASSYAERVQETQYF.

The chain combines TRBV12-3 or TRBV12-4 with TRBJ2-1. This CDR3 region has 15 residues. CDR3 protein: CASSFSGSSYNEQFF.

The chain carries TRBV4-1 and TRBJ1-4; TCRdb selects TRBD1, and the lack of DNA leaves this call unchecked. This CDR3 has 17 amino acids. CDR1 MGHRA and CDR2 YSYEKL come from the germline V gene. The CDR3 loop is CASSQGPPGGKNEKLFF.

The V call is TRBV7-9, the J call TRBJ2-7; the D call from TCRdb, TRBD1, cannot be confirmed without DNA. The CDR3 loop spans 16 amino acids. Per the germline V gene, CDR1 is SEHNR and CDR2 is FQNEAQ (reference sequence). The CDR3 sequence is CASSASTGGSSYEQYF.

The chain recombines TRBV7-6 with TRBJ1-3. Germline V gene sequence: CDR1 SGHVS, CDR2 FNYEAQ. CDR3 size: 16 residues. CDR3 loop: CASSLDPDSSGNTIYF.

The V and J genes are TRBV14 and TRBJ2-2; without DNA, the TCRdb call of TRBD1 cannot be checked. Germline V gene lookup returns CDR1 SGHDN and CDR2 FVKESK. The CDR3 runs to 17 residues. This CDR3 reads CASSQDLPGRNTGELFF.

The V and J genes are TRBV12-3 or TRBV12-4 and TRBJ2-1. The CDR3 has 14 residues. CDR3 sequence: CASGVSSSYNEQFF.

The genes are TRBV5-8 and TRBJ2-3. CDR1 is SGHTS, CDR2 YDEGEE, per germline. The length of the CDR3 is 16 residues. The CDR3 here is CASSLRTETYTDTQYF. Together with reference TRBV5-8 and TRBJ2-3, the CDR3 gives the full variable domain: EAGVTQSPTHLIKTRGQQATLRCSPISGHTSVYWYQQALGLGLQFLLWYDEGEERNRGNFPPRFSGRQFPNYSSELNVNALELEDSALYLCASSLRTETYTDTQYFGPGTRLTVL.

The J gene is TRBJ2-7, the V gene TRBV3-1; the TCRdb call, TRBD1, lacks DNA for checking. This CDR3 has 15 amino acids. CDR1 is LGHDT, CDR2 YNNKEL, per germline (reference sequence). CDR3: CASSPRDRVLLEQYF.

The chain combines TRBV9 with TRBJ2-1. CDR1 is SGDLS, CDR2 YYNGEE, per germline. This CDR3 has 15 residues. The CDR3 is CASSVASALLNEQFF.

This chain uses TRBV12-3 or TRBV12-4 with TRBJ1-2. There are 13 residues in the CDR3. CDR3 sequence: CASSSDENYGYTF.

The chain combines TRBV12-3 or TRBV12-4 with TRBJ2-7; TCRdb designates TRBD1, a call that cannot be tested without DNA. This CDR3 spans 13 amino acids. This CDR3 reads CASSLVGRGEQCF.

This chain links TRBV29-1 with TRBJ2-7; the D call from TCRdb, TRBD1, cannot be confirmed without DNA. The CDR3 is 16 residues long. Looked up from germline, CDR1 is SQVTM and CDR2 is ANQGSEA. CDR3 loop: CSVEDKGTGAPYEQYF.

The chain joins TRBV28 to TRBJ2-1. This CDR3 is built from 15 residues. Germline lookup yields CDR1 MDHEN and CDR2 SYDVKM. The CDR3 region is CASSPKREVYNEQFF.

The chain joins TRBV23-1 to TRBJ2-1; TCRdb's D call, TRBD2, is unchecked because there is no DNA. TRBV23-1 is treated as an ORF (open reading frame) with a function not yet certain. The CDR3 loop spans 15 amino acids. This CDR3 is CASSQSGPSGNEQFF.

This sequence joins TRBV15 and TRBJ2-2; there is no DNA to check the TCRdb D call of TRBD2. This CDR3 is built from 21 residues. Germline V CDR1 and CDR2: LNHNV, YYDKDF (reference sequence). CDR3 region: CATSTPNTRLAGGSGTGELFF.

This sequence joins TRBV2 and TRBJ2-2; no DNA is available, so the TRBD2 call from TCRdb remains unchecked. The germline V gene encodes CDR1 SNHLY and CDR2 FYNNEI. CDR3 length: 15 residues. CDR3 protein: CASSSGLASTGELFF.

This chain links TRBV28 with TRBJ2-7; TCRdb designates TRBD1, a call that cannot be tested without DNA. Germline V gene sequence: CDR1 MDHEN, CDR2 SYDVKM. This CDR3 region has 18 residues. The CDR3 protein is CASSFWGTGKSTPYEQYF.

The genes are TRBV7-8 and TRBJ2-2; without DNA, the TCRdb call of TRBD1 cannot be checked. Germline CDR1 reads SGHVS; CDR2 reads FQNEAQ. The CDR3 is 13 amino acids. CDR3 residues: CASSLEGAGELFF.